This is a list of T cell receptor beta chains from one sample in a study of cytomegalovirus exposure and HLA in healthy donors. Some clones are missing from TCRdb's copy, which holds only in-frame ones; the method was immunoSEQ multiplex PCR. The sample includes approximately 130,000 clones, approximately 89% of them seen just once. The source material was PBMCs. The receptors come from a woman in her twenties or thirties in good health and CMV-seropositive. Each CDR3 is given with its conserved first and last residue. A D gene is named only where the DNA matches it firmly. Size is stated for part of the rows, as once, few or many counts, or as a class when the clone is expanded.

j_call v_call clone_size d_call cdr3_aa cdr3_nt
TRBJ2-7 TRBV10-3 - - CAISEEIREQYF TGTGCCATCAGTGAGGAGATCCGCGAGCAGTACTTC
TRBJ1-2 TRBV9 - - CASSVASGLAYGYTF TGTGCCAGCAGCGTAGCTTCGGGTTTGGCCTATGGCTACACCTTC
TRBJ1-2 TRBV6-6 - TRBD1 CASSDRGQAGGYTF TGTGCCAGCAGTGACAGGGGGCAAGCGGGTGGCTACACCTTC
TRBJ1-1 TRBV29-1 - - CSVVPRLSNTEAFF TGCAGCGTAGTCCCCAGGCTATCGAACACTGAAGCTTTCTTT
TRBJ2-3 TRBV9 few TRBD2 CASSVGYGGVADTQYF TGTGCCAGCAGCGTAGGATACGGGGGGGTGGCAGATACGCAGTATTTT
TRBJ1-1 TRBV27 - - CASSLSRGTEAFF TGTGCCAGCAGTTTATCACGGGGCACTGAAGCTTTCTTT
TRBJ1-2 TRBV5-1 - - CASSLTGTYGYTF TGCGCCAGCAGCTTGACAGGGACCTATGGCTACACCTTC
TRBJ2-3 TRBV7-3 - TRBD1 CASSFQPGQGATDTQYF TGTGCCAGCAGCTTCCAGCCTGGACAGGGAGCTACAGATACGCAGTATTTT
TRBJ2-2 TRBV18 few TRBD2 CASSPASGGVTGELFF TGTGCCAGCTCACCAGCTAGCGGGGGAGTCACCGGGGAGCTGTTTTTT
TRBJ1-4 TRBV2 - - CASSLQGSTNEKLFF TGTGCCAGCAGTCTCCAGGGGTCAACTAATGAAAAACTGTTTTTT
TRBJ1-1 TRBV5-1 - TRBD1 CASSWDAQGANTEAFF TGCGCCAGCAGCTGGGACGCGCAGGGGGCGAACACTGAAGCTTTCTTT
TRBJ2-4 TRBV28 - TRBD2 CASNPSSGLVKAKNIQYF TGTGCCAGCAACCCCTCATCGGGACTAGTAAAGGCCAAAAACATTCAGTACTTC
TRBJ1-2 TRBV5-1 - TRBD1 CASSLGAQGEYGYTF TGCGCCAGCAGCTTGGGGGCACAGGGGGAATATGGCTACACCTTC
TRBJ1-1 TRBV30 - - CAWNRGGGTEAFF TGTGCCTGGAATAGGGGAGGGGGGACTGAAGCTTTCTTT
TRBJ2-7 TRBV4-2 - TRBD2 CASSRLAGGQTYEQYF TGTGCCAGCAGCAGATTAGCGGGAGGCCAGACCTACGAGCAGTACTTC
TRBJ2-7 TRBV19 - TRBD1 CASSLGTGRGEQYF TGTGCCAGTAGTCTCGGGACAGGGAGAGGGGAGCAGTACTTC
TRBJ2-3 TRBV6-5 - - CASSPTSLAPDTQYF TGTGCCAGCAGTCCAACTAGCCTGGCCCCAGATACGCAGTATTTT
TRBJ2-7 TRBV2 - - CASGGLLSWATYEQYF TGTGCCAGCGGGGGACTCCTTAGTTGGGCCACCTACGAGCAGTACTTC
TRBJ1-6 TRBV6-6 - TRBD1 CASSYTQGANSPLHF TGTGCCAGCAGTTACACACAGGGGGCGAATTCACCCCTCCACTTT
TRBJ1-2 TRBV6-4 - - CAIRPRGYTF TGTGCCATCCGTCCTAGGGGCTACACCTTC
TRBJ1-1 TRBV5-1 - TRBD1 CASSLGRGRNTEAFF TGCGCCAGCAGCTTGGGCAGGGGGCGGAACACTGAAGCTTTCTTT
TRBJ1-2 TRBV7-9 - - CASSLEAGVGYTF TGTGCCAGCAGCTTAGAAGCAGGGGTTGGCTACACCTTC
TRBJ2-1 TRBV6-5 - TRBD2 CASSPGLAGSNEQFF TGTGCCAGCAGCCCAGGACTAGCGGGGTCCAATGAGCAGTTCTTC